The T cell receptor beta chain under discussion was sequenced for a study of T cell responses to AZD1222 COVID-19 vaccine. The study, taken as a whole, reports: Spike-specific TCR breadth and depth were elevated following two AZD1222 doses. Donors skewed white British and female; clonal diversity was possibly underestimated.

Only a few counts were recorded for this clone. Its antigen is not identified. TCRdb keeps only in-frame clones here, not all; method: immunoSEQ multiplex PCR. The table lists about 150,000 clones, roughly 90% of them singletons, with approximately 3.5% in the top ten. CDR3 length: 13 amino acids. CDR1 SEHNR and CDR2 FQNEAQ come from the germline V gene (reference sequence). Trimming cost V 4 bases and J 4 bases; bases outside gene matches: 3. The sequenced sample was peripheral blood, obtained 28 days after the second AZD1222 dose. V gene TRBV7-9 combines with J gene TRBJ1-2; 7 nucleotides agree with TRBD1. The receptor's source is an adult who received the AZD1222 COVID-19 vaccine. The CDR3 DNA reads TGTGCCAGCAGCTCCTCAGGGGGCTATGGCTACACCTTC. Translation gives CASSSSGGYGYTF.